One and the same sample provided the 8 T cell receptor beta chains below, sequenced in a study of blood T cell repertoires in COVID-19. Repertoires were generated with immunoSEQ multiplex PCR, while TCRdb's copy carries only in-frame clones and drops some. The sample has around 150,000 clones, 70% to 90% seen once. Sequenced material: peripheral blood. These receptors were taken from a man aged 70 or older with acute or convalescent COVID-19.

The chain has TRBV29-1 and TRBJ2-2; TRBD2 matches at 13 bases. V shed 6 bases, J shed 6 bases, and the junction held 4 bases outside the gene matches. Germline V gives CDR1 SQVTM, CDR2 ANQGSEA. This CDR3 is 14 amino acids long. For the CDR3, the DNA is TGCAGCGTCCGACTAGCGGGAGGATCCGGGGAGCTGTTTTTT. It yields the protein CSVRLAGGSGELFF.

CDR3 loop: CASSPGGEDTQYF. The CDR3 coding sequence is TGTGCCAGCAGCCCCGGGGGGGAAGATACGCAGTATTTT. This chain connects TRBV11-3 to TRBJ2-3, with TRBD2 matching 8 bases. Germline V lookup: CDR1 SGHNT, CDR2 YENEEA. With V trimmed by 5 bases and J by 5 bases, 3 bases remained unmatched. The CDR3 is made up of 13 amino acids. Full variable domain (rest looked up from reference TRBV11-3 and TRBJ2-3): EAGVVQSPRYKIIEKKQPVAFWCNPISGHNTLYWYLQNLGQGPELLIRYENEEAVDDSQLPKDRFSAERLKGVDSTLKIQPAELGDSAVYLCASSPGGEDTQYFGPGTRLTVL.

This clone was seen a single time. V is TRBV25-1 and J is TRBJ1-6; no reliable D call. The V and J ends lost 4 bases and 2 bases respectively, with 3 bases between them. The CDR3 consists of 13 residues. Germline values: CDR1 MGHDK, CDR2 SYGVNS. CDR3 protein: CASSAAYNSPLHF. The CDR3 DNA reads as TGTGCCAGCAGTGCAGCCTATAATTCACCCCTCCACTTT.

This clone showed up just a few times. The sample contains more than one DNA sequence encoding this CDR3. This chain uses TRBV7-3 with TRBJ2-1, with 8 bases fitting TRBD2. Germline trimming cut 2 bases from V and 2 bases from J; bases unmatched to any gene: 2. Per the germline V gene, CDR1 is SGHTA and CDR2 is FQGTGA. This CDR3 contains 15 residues. The CDR3: CASSLAGGTYNEQFF. CDR3 DNA: TGTGCCAGCAGCTTAGCGGGAGGAACCTACAATGAGCAGTTCTTC.

V and J are TRBV4-1 and TRBJ2-2; D call uncertain. Trimming pared 3 bases from V and 9 bases from J, leaving 8 bases between. This CDR3 region has 12 residues. From germline, CDR1 is MGHRA and CDR2 YSYEKL. In DNA form, the CDR3 reads TGCGCCAGCAGCCAGGGCCTCCGGGAGCTGTTTTTT. Translated, it gives CASSQGLRELFF.

This CDR3 reads CASSLAVAGGPGELFF. CDR3 sequence (DNA): TGCGCCAGCAGCTTGGCCGTGGCGGGAGGGCCCGGGGAGCTGTTTTTT. The V gene is TRBV5-1, the J gene TRBJ2-2; 9 bases match TRBD2. V dropped 0 bases and J dropped 6; count of bases not matched to a gene: 6. The CDR3 has 16 amino acids. The V gene's germline CDR1 is SGHRS and CDR2 YFSETQ.

Remarks on this clone: One end of the junction fails to match germline, which may point to a read error. This chain joins TRBV20-1 and TRBJ2-7; D uncertain. This CDR3 region has 11 residues. Germline CDR1 DFQATT, CDR2 SNEGSKA (reference sequence). The CDR3 is CSARVSSEQYF. In DNA form, the CDR3 reads TGCAGTGCTAGAGTTTCCTCCGAGCAGTACTTC.

V and J are TRBV7-6 and TRBJ1-3, with D perhaps TRBD1 (6 bases). Germline CDR1 SGHVS, CDR2 FNYEAQ. This CDR3 is 16 amino acids long. Trimming removed 5 bases at V and 8 bases at J, with 22 bases between. The chain's CDR3 is CASSPEQGGRSDTIYF. DNA of the CDR3: TGTGCCAGCAGCCCAGAACAGGGTGGTAGATCGGACACCATATATTTT.